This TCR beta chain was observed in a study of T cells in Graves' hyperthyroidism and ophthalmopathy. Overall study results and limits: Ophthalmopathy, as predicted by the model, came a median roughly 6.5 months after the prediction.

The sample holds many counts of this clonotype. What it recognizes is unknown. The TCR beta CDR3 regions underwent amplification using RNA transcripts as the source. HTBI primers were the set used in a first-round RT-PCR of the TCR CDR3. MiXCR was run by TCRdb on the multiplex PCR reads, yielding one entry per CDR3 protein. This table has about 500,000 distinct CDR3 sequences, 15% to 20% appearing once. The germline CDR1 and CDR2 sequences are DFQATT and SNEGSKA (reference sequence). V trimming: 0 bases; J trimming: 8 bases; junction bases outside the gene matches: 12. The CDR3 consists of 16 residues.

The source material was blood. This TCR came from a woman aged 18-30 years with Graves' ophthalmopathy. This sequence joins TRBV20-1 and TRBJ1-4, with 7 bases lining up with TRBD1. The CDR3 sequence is CSARDPQTGSLEKLFF. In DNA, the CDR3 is TGCAGTGCTAGAGATCCCCAGACAGGGTCTTTGGAAAAACTGTTTTTT.